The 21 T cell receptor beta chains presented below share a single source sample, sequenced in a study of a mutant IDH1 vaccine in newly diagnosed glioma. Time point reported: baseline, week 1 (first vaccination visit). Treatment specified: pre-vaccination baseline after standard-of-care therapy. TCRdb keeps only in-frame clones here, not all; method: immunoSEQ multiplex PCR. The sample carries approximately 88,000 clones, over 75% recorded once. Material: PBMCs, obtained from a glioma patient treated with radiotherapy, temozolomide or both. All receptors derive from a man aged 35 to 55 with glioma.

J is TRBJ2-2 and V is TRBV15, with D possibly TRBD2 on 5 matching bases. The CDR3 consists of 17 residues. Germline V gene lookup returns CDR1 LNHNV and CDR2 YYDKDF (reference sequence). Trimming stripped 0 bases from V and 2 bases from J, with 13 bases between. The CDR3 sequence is CATSRDRNSANTGELFF. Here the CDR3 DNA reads TGTGCCACCAGCAGAGATCGGAATAGCGCAAACACCGGGGAGCTGTTTTTT.

CDR3 amino acids: CASSLRSKTQYF. The CDR3 region has the DNA TGTGCCAGCAGCTTGCGATCGAAGACCCAGTACTTC. The rearrangement uses TRBV5-4 and TRBJ2-5, with D unresolved. In germline, CDR1 is SGHNT, CDR2 YYREEE (reference sequence). V was pared by 1 base and J by 6 bases, with 7 bases between. This CDR3 is 12 amino acids long.

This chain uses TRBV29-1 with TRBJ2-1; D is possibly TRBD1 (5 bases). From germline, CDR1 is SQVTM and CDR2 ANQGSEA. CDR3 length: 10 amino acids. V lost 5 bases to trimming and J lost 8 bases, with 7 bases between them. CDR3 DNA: TGCAGCGTTCAGGGCTATGAGCAGTTCTTC. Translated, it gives CSVQGYEQFF.

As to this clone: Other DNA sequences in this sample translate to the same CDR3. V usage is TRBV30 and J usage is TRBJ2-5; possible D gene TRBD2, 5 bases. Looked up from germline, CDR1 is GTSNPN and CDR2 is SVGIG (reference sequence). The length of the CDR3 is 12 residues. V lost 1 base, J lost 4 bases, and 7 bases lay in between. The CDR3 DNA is TGTGCCTGGAGTGCTGGAGGAGAGACCCAGTACTTC. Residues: CAWSAGGETQYF.

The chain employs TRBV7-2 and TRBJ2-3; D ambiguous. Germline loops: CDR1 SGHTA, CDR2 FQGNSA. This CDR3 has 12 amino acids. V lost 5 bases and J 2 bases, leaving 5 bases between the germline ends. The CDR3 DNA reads TGTGCCAGCAGCCATTTCACAGATACGCAGTATTTT. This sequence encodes CASSHFTDTQYF.

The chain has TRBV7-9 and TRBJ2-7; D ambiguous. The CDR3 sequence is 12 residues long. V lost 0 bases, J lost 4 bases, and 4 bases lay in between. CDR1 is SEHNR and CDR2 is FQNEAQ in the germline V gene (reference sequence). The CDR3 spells CASSLAHYEQYF. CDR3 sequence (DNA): TGTGCCAGCAGCTTAGCGCATTACGAGCAGTACTTC.

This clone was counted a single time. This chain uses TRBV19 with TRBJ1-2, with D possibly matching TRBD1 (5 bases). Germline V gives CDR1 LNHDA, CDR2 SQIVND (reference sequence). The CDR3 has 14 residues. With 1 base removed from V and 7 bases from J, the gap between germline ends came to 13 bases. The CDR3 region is CASSIGGDAAGYTF. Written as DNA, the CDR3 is TGTGCCAGTAGTATAGGTGGGGACGCGGCTGGCTACACCTTC.

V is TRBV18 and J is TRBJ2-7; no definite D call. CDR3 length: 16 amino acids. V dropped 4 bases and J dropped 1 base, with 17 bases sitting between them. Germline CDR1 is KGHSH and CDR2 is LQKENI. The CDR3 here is CASSLRTAEFSYEQYF. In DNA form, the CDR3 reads TGTGCCAGCTCACTCCGAACGGCGGAGTTTTCCTACGAGCAGTACTTC.

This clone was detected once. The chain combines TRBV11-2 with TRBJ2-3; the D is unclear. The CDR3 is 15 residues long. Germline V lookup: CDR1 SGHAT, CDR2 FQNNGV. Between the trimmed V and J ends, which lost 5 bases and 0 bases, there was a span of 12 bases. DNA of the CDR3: TGTGCCAGCAGCGCCCAGGATTTTAGCACAGATACGCAGTATTTT. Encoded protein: CASSAQDFSTDTQYF.

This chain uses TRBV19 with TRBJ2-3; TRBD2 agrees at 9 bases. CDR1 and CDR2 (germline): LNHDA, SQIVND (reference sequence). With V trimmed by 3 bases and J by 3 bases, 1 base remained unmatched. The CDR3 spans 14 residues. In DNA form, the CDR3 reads TGTGCCAGTAGTATGGGACTAGCAACAGATACGCAGTATTTT. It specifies CASSMGLATDTQYF.

The CDR3 protein is CASSVGSGGGEQFF. The CDR3 DNA follows: TGTGCCAGCAGCGTAGGGTCAGGGGGAGGTGAGCAGTTCTTC. The chain carries TRBV9 and TRBJ2-1; D possibly corresponds to TRBD1 (7 bases). V was shortened by 0 bases and J by 9 bases, with 13 bases between the two germline ends. Germline loops: CDR1 SGDLS, CDR2 YYNGEE. CDR3 length equals 14 residues.

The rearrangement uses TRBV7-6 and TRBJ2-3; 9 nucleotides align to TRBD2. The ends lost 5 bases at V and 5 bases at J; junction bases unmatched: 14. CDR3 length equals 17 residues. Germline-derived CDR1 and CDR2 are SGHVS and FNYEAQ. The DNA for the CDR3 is TGTGCCAGCAGCCAAGACCCGCTAGCGGGGTTGTTAGATACGCAGTATTTT. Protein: CASSQDPLAGLLDTQYF.

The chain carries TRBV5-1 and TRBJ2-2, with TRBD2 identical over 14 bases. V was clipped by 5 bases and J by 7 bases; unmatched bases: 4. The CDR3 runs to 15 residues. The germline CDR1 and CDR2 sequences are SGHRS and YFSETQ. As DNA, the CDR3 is TGCGCCAGCAGGGGACTAGCGGGAGTTGGCGGGGAGCTGTTTTTT. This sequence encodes CASRGLAGVGGELFF. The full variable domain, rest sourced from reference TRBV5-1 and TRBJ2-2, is KAGVTQTPRYLIKTRGQQVTLSCSPISGHRSVSWYQQTPGQGLQFLFEYFSETQRNKGNFPGRFSGRQFSNSRSEMNVSTLELGDSALYLCASRGLAGVGGELFFGEGSRLTVL.

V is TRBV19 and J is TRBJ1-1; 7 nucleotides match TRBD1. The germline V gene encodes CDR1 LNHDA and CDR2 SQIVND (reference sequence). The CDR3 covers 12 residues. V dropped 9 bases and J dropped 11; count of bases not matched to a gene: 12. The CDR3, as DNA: TGTGCCAGCAACAGGGGTACACTGAAGGCTTTCTTT. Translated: CASNRGTLKAFF.

The DNA for the CDR3 is TGTGCCAGCAGATTCGCTCCGGTCCCTGAAGCTTTCTTT. This codes for CASRFAPVPEAFF. The chain uses TRBV11-3 and TRBJ1-1; no firm D call. CDR1 is SGHNT, CDR2 YENEEA, per germline. The ends were cut back, 6 bases at V and 6 bases at J, with 14 bases in the middle. This CDR3 comprises 13 residues.

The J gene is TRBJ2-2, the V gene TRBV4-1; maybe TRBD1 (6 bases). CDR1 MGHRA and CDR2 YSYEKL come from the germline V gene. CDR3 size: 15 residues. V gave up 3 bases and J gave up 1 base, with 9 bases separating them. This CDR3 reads CASSQWGLNTGELFF. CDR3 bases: TGCGCCAGCAGCCAGTGGGGGCTGAACACCGGGGAGCTGTTTTTT.

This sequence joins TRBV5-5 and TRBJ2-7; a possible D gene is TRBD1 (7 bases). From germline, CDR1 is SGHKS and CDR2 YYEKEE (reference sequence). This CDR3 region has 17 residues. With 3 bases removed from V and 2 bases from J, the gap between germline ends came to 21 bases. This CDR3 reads CASSWLPGGTETYEQYF. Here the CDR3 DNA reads TGTGCCAGCAGCTGGCTTCCGGGCGGGACAGAGACCTACGAGCAGTACTTC.

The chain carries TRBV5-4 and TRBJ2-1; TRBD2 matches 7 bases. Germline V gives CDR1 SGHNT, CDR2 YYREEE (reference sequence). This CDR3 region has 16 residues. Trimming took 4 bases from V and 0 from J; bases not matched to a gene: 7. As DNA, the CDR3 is TGTGCCAGCAGCCCCCAGCTAGCGGCCTCCTACAATGAGCAGTTCTTC. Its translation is CASSPQLAASYNEQFF.

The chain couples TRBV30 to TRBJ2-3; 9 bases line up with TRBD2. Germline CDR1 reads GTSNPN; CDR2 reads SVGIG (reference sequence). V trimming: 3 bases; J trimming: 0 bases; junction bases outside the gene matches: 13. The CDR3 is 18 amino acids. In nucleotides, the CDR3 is TGTGCCTGGAGGGGCGTCAGCGGGAGGCCCCTTAGCACAGATACGCAGTATTTT. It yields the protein CAWRGVSGRPLSTDTQYF.

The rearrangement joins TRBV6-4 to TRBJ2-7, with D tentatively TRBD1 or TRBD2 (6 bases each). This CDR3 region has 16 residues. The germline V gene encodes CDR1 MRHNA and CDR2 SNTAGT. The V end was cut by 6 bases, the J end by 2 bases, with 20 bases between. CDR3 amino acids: CASSPQGGRPTYEQYF. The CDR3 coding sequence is TGTGCCAGCAGCCCCCAAGGGGGGAGACCAACCTACGAGCAGTACTTC.

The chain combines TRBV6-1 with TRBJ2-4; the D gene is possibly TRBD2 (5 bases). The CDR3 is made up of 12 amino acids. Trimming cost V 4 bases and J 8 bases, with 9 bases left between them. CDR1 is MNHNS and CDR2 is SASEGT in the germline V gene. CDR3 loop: CASSARTDIQYF. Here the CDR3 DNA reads TGTGCCAGCAGTGCGAGGACTGACATTCAGTACTTC.